This T cell receptor (beta chain) appears in the sequencing data of a study of cytomegalovirus exposure and HLA in healthy donors. The PCR used 60 Vbeta and 13 Jbeta primers. Assay used: immunoSEQ multiplex PCR; TCRdb lists only in-frame clones, some missing. The sample includes approximately 170,000 clones, approximately 81% of them seen just once. CDR1 MNHEY and CDR2 SVGAGI come from the germline V gene. CDR3 length: 13 residues. V shed 2 bases and J shed 2 bases, with 5 bases lying between them. The gene calls are TRBV6-5 and TRBJ2-3, with D uncertain. Sequences were obtained from PBMCs. The source of this sequence is a man aged 50 to 60 in good health and CMV-seropositive. The CDR3 here is CASSYQYTDTQYF. The CDR3 DNA reads TGTGCCAGCAGTTACCAGTACACAGATACGCAGTATTTT.